This T cell receptor beta chain emerged from a study of T cell responses to AZD1222 COVID-19 vaccine. Study conclusions and caveats: Among spike-specific TCRs, nearly half reportedly target unmutated variant regions. Vaccine-associated CD4 TCRs spanned spike, dominant at 160-218 and 743-854. Donors were chiefly white British, with a greater number of females, and clonal diversity was perhaps underestimated.

Concerning this clone: What it binds is unknown.

Sequencing was performed with immunoSEQ multiplex PCR; in TCRdb, only in-frame clones are kept and a portion is missing. The sample shows about 160,000 clones, around 94% of them seen only once. The CDR3 consists of 15 residues. Trimming took off 6 bases at V and 1 base at J, with 15 bases between the two ends. Per germline, CDR1 SGHRS and CDR2 YFSETQ. This clonotype was sampled from an adult in good health. Specimen: peripheral blood, collected on day 0 of AZD1222 vaccination. The chain couples TRBV5-1 to TRBJ2-3, with D unclear. The CDR3 coding sequence is TGCGCCAGCACCTTAGAATATGTTGGCACAGATACGCAGTATTTT. This encodes CASTLEYVGTDTQYF.